These 17 T cell receptor beta chains came from one sample sequenced in a study of memory CD4+ T cells and cytomegalovirus serostatus. Sequencing was performed with immunoSEQ multiplex PCR; in TCRdb, only in-frame clones are kept and a portion is missing. The data hold 40,000 or so clones, with 79% observed a single time. The sort gate was single viable CD3+CD4+CD8-CD45RO+ cells for memory CD4+ T cells. The source material was memory CD4+ T cells from blood. The source of these receptors is an adult in good health and CMV-seronegative.

The chain links TRBV7-2 to TRBJ2-7; D is unresolved. CDR1 SGHTA and CDR2 FQGNSA come from the germline V gene. Trimming removed 4 bases at V and 3 bases at J, with 7 bases between. The CDR3 runs to 12 residues. The CDR3 nucleotides are TGTGCCAGCAGCTCATTGTTCTACGAGCAGTACTTC. Translation gives CASSSLFYEQYF.

CDR3 sequence: CASSLAGTLNQPQHF. CDR3 coding DNA: TGTGCCAGCAGCTTAGCGGGGACCCTCAATCAGCCCCAGCATTTT. The chain couples TRBV7-6 to TRBJ1-5; TRBD1 is a possible D gene (5 bases). The CDR3 totals 15 residues. Germline CDR1 is SGHVS and CDR2 is FNYEAQ. Between the trimmed V and J ends, which lost 0 bases and 3 bases, there was a span of 9 bases.

The V and J genes are TRBV5-1 and TRBJ1-2, with 8 bases identical to TRBD1. Trimming took 4 bases from V and 4 from J; bases not matched to a gene: 12. The CDR3 contains 16 residues. The V gene's germline CDR1 is SGHRS and CDR2 YFSETQ. The CDR3 reads CASSQGHGQGAYGYTF. Here the CDR3 DNA reads TGCGCCAGCAGCCAAGGCCATGGGCAGGGGGCCTATGGCTACACCTTC.

The rearrangement joins TRBV5-1 to TRBJ1-1; D may be TRBD1 (6 bases). V lost 3 bases and J lost 3, with 15 bases in between. Germline-derived CDR1 and CDR2 are SGHRS and YFSETQ. The CDR3 sequence is 15 residues long. The CDR3: CASSSSGQSYTEAFF. The CDR3 region has the DNA TGCGCCAGCAGCTCGTCCGGACAGAGCTACACTGAAGCTTTCTTT.

This clone was seen more than once but under ten times. This CDR3 reads CAISERQGQETQYF. The CDR3 nucleotides read TGTGCCATCAGTGAGCGACAGGGGCAAGAGACCCAGTACTTC. The V and J genes are TRBV10-3 and TRBJ2-5; TRBD1 aligns across 8 bases. V gave up 2 bases and J gave up 2 bases; unmatched junction bases: 1. CDR3 length equals 14 residues. The germline CDR1 and CDR2 sequences are ENHRY and SYGVKD.

The chain joins TRBV10-3 to TRBJ1-3, with D uncertain. Trimming took off 8 bases at V and 0 bases at J, with 2 bases between the two ends. The CDR3 loop spans 11 amino acids. Germline CDR1 ENHRY, CDR2 SYGVKD. CDR3 region: CAISSGNTIYF. The CDR3, as DNA: TGTGCCATCTCCTCTGGAAACACCATATATTTT.

This chain links TRBV5-1 with TRBJ2-1; 7 nucleotides match TRBD2. In germline, CDR1 is SGHRS, CDR2 YFSETQ. This CDR3 spans 15 amino acids. The V segment lost 0 bases and the J segment 7 bases; nucleotides outside the gene matches: 7. The CDR3 DNA is TGCGCCAGCAGCTTGGATGGGAGGGTCCTAAATGAGCAGTTCTTC. Translating it yields CASSLDGRVLNEQFF.

V usage is TRBV6-5 and J usage is TRBJ2-1, with D possibly being TRBD2 (6 bases). Germline V gene sequence: CDR1 MNHEY, CDR2 SVGAGI. Between the trimmed V and J ends, which lost 2 bases and 6 bases, there was a span of 14 bases. The CDR3 consists of 15 residues. Here the CDR3 reads CASSYGGTFSNEQFF. The CDR3 nucleotides are TGTGCCAGCAGTTACGGGGGGACTTTTAGCAATGAGCAGTTCTTC.

This chain joins TRBV5-6 and TRBJ2-5; 7 nucleotides align to TRBD2. Germline lookup yields CDR1 SGHDT and CDR2 YYEEEE. With V trimmed by 4 bases and J by 2 bases, 8 bases remained unmatched. This CDR3 region has 15 residues. Here the CDR3 DNA reads TGTGCCAGCAGCCCGGGGGGTGGGCTACAAGAGACCCAGTACTTC. Translated: CASSPGGGLQETQYF.

The rearrangement links TRBV10-1 to TRBJ2-3; a weak D match, TRBD2 (7 bases). Germline V gene lookup returns CDR1 WNHNN and CDR2 SYGVQD (reference sequence). There are 15 residues in the CDR3. The V end was cut by 2 bases, the J end by 4 bases, with 13 bases between. Written as DNA, the CDR3 is TGCGCCAGCAGTGAGGGCCGGGGGGCGTCAGATACGCAGTATTTT. Its protein product is CASSEGRGASDTQYF.

V is TRBV10-3 and J is TRBJ2-2, with D perhaps matching TRBD2 (6 bases). V lost 4 bases, J lost 7 bases, and 16 bases lay in between. Per the germline V gene, CDR1 is ENHRY and CDR2 is SYGVKD. The CDR3 has 15 amino acids. The CDR3 nucleotides read TGTGCCATCAGTGTTCTGGAGGGGACTGGCGGGGAGCTGTTTTTT. It codes for CAISVLEGTGGELFF.

The rearrangement links TRBV5-1 to TRBJ1-5; tentatively, D is TRBD1 (5 bases). This CDR3 is 13 amino acids long. Trimming removed 2 bases from V and 7 bases from J, with 10 bases in between. CDR1 and CDR2 from the germline V gene are SGHRS and YFSETQ. The chain's CDR3 is CASSFQGGQPQHF. CDR3 coding DNA: TGCGCCAGCAGCTTTCAGGGAGGACAGCCCCAGCATTTT.

The rearrangement uses TRBV7-9 and TRBJ2-7; unclear D gene. Looked up from germline, CDR1 is SEHNR and CDR2 is FQNEAQ (reference sequence). This CDR3 is 12 amino acids long. V was pared by 6 bases and J by 4 bases, with 10 bases between. CDR3 loop: CASSSDGYEQYF. The CDR3 DNA sequence: TGTGCCAGCAGTTCTGATGGATACGAGCAGTACTTC.

The chain carries TRBV27 and TRBJ2-2; unclear D gene. V shed 6 bases and J shed 2 bases, with 13 bases lying between them. Germline V gene sequence: CDR1 MNHEY, CDR2 SMNVEV (reference sequence). The CDR3 has 15 residues. The CDR3 nucleotides are TGTGCCAGCAGATCCTATCCCATTAACACCGGGGAGCTGTTTTTT. Translation gives CASRSYPINTGELFF.

The rearrangement links TRBV19 to TRBJ1-2, with unresolved D. The V gene's germline CDR1 is LNHDA and CDR2 SQIVND (reference sequence). Trimming took off 9 bases at V and 4 bases at J, with 15 bases between the two ends. The CDR3 consists of 13 residues. The CDR3 DNA follows: TGTGCCAGCACCCCTCGGGGAGGCTATGGCTACACCTTC. Translation gives CASTPRGGYGYTF.

This clone occurred once. The J gene is TRBJ1-2, the V gene TRBV14, with D perhaps matching TRBD1 (5 bases). The CDR3 covers 16 residues. Germline values: CDR1 SGHDN, CDR2 FVKESK. V lost 5 bases and J lost 0, with 16 bases in between. The CDR3 loop is CASSYLAGRANYGYTF. The CDR3 region has the DNA TGTGCCAGCAGCTACCTGGCAGGCAGGGCTAACTATGGCTACACCTTC.

The chain links TRBV5-4 to TRBJ2-5; a possible D gene is TRBD2 (5 bases). V was shortened by 2 bases and J by 0 bases, with 17 bases between the two germline ends. Germline assignment: CDR1 SGHNT and CDR2 YYREEE (reference sequence). This CDR3 spans 17 amino acids. DNA for the CDR3: TGTGCCAGCAGCTTCTTTGCCATGGCGGGCAACCAAGAGACCCAGTACTTC. Residues: CASSFFAMAGNQETQYF.